These T cell receptor beta chains were read from a single sample in a study of blood T cell repertoires in COVID-19. TCRdb's table, derived via immunoSEQ multiplex PCR, lists solely in-frame clones and lacks some. The sample yields around 310,000 clones, around nine tenths seen once. Sequenced sample: PBMCs or T cells enriched from blood (not recorded which). Every receptor here comes from a woman aged 25-40 years who had recovered from COVID-19. The CDR3 runs from the conserved cysteine through the conserved F or W. The D gene is left open where the match is weak. Size is omitted from some rows. Given values are once, few, many or a class for expanded clones.

>TRBJ1-5|-|TRBV3-1/TRBV3-2|-
CASSPGEGNQPQHF
TGTGCCAGCAGCCCCGGGGAGGGGAATCAGCCCCAGCATTTT
>TRBJ2-7|-|TRBV10-3|-
CAIMTNTAEQYF
TGTGCCATCATGACTAACACGGCCGAGCAGTACTTC
>TRBJ2-1|-|TRBV9|TRBD2
CASSENPGTSRPNGNEQFF
TGTGCCAGCAGCGAAAACCCCGGGACTAGCCGACCTAATGGGAATGAGCAGTTCTTC
>TRBJ2-7|-|TRBV6-5|TRBD1
CASTLSEQGALWDF
TGTGCCAGCACCCTCTCTGAACAGGGGGCGCTTTGGGACTTC
>TRBJ1-2|-|TRBV3-1/TRBV3-2|-
CASSQEVRGQPYTF
TGTGCCAGCAGCCAAGAGGTCAGGGGCCAACCATACACCTTC
>TRBJ2-4|-|TRBV7-6|TRBD2
CASSDSTRTSDIQYF
TGTGCCAGCAGCGATTCCACTAGGACTAGCGACATTCAGTACTTC
>TRBJ1-5|once|TRBV30|-
CAWSNNSNQPQHF
TGTGCCTGGAGTAACAACAGCAATCAGCCCCAGCATTTT
>TRBJ2-5|-|TRBV9|-
CASSVEQQETQYF
TGTGCCAGCAGCGTAGAACAGCAAGAGACCCAGTACTTC
>TRBJ2-1|-|TRBV13|-
CASSFRQGGLPVYNEQFF
TGTGCCAGCAGCTTCCGACAGGGAGGACTTCCCGTTTACAATGAGCAGTTCTTC
>TRBJ2-1|-|TRBV10-3|TRBD2
CAISTSGSYNEQFF
TGTGCCATCAGCACTAGCGGGAGTTACAATGAGCAGTTCTTC
>TRBJ2-5|-|TRBV18|-
CASSPRVAIQETQYF
TGTGCCAGCTCACCGCGAGTAGCGATCCAAGAGACCCAGTACTTC
>TRBJ1-1|-|TRBV19|-
CASTDRPGQYTEAFF
TGTGCCAGTACCGACCGACCGGGACAATACACTGAAGCTTTCTTT
>TRBJ1-3|once|TRBV29-1|-
CSVVRAEGNTIYF
TGCAGCGTCGTCAGGGCTGAAGGAAACACCATATATTTT
>TRBJ1-2|-|TRBV18|-
CASSPYSSDGYTF
TGTGCCAGCTCACCATACAGTTCGGATGGCTACACCTTC
>TRBJ1-5|-|TRBV6-5|-
CASSQGHTQPQHF
TGTGCCAGCAGCCAGGGACATACGCAGCCCCAGCATTTT
>TRBJ1-1|-|TRBV3-1/TRBV3-2|-
CASSLDRPNTEAFF
TGTGCCAGCAGCCTTGACAGGCCGAACACTGAAGCTTTCTTT
>TRBJ2-7|-|TRBV7-2|-
CASSSSWSSISYEQYF
TGTGCCAGCAGCTCCAGCTGGAGTAGTATATCCTACGAGCAGTACTTC
>TRBJ1-1|-|TRBV4-1|-
CASSQRGGRGNTEAFF
TGCGCCAGCAGCCAAAGGGGCGGGAGAGGGAACACTGAAGCTTTCTTT
>TRBJ1-5|-|TRBV28|-
CASSLLAQYSNQPQHF
TGTGCCAGCAGTTTACTGGCACAGTATAGCAATCAGCCCCAGCATTTT
>TRBJ2-5|-|TRBV27|TRBD1
CASSLTGTGLETQYF
TGTGCCAGCAGTTTAACCGGGACAGGGTTGGAGACCCAGTACTTC
>TRBJ2-5|-|TRBV18|-
CASSPPAETQYF
TGTGCCAGCTCACCACCGGCCGAGACCCAGTACTTC
>TRBJ1-6|once|TRBV30|-
CAWSVQGNSPLHF
TGTGCCTGGAGTGTCCAGGGAAATTCACCCCTCCACTTT
>TRBJ1-5|-|TRBV5-1|-
CASSLQGEGNQPQHF
TGCGCCAGCAGTTTACAGGGAGAGGGCAATCAGCCCCAGCATTTT
>TRBJ2-2|-|TRBV1|-
CTSSQEAIAGAGELFF
TGCACCAGCAGCCAAGAGGCGATAGCGGGAGCCGGGGAGCTGTTTTTT
>TRBJ2-2|once|TRBV18|TRBD2
CASSPRLAPGELFF
TGTGCCAGCTCACCCAGACTAGCTCCCGGGGAGCTGTTTTTT
>TRBJ2-7|-|TRBV7-2|TRBD1
CASSPDRGTTYEQYF
TGTGCCAGCAGCCCCGACAGGGGAACCACCTACGAGCAGTACTTC
>TRBJ2-7|-|TRBV3-1/TRBV3-2|-
CASSPRTEGVDEQYF
TGTGCCAGCAGCCCAAGAACGGAGGGAGTCGACGAGCAGTACTTC
>TRBJ2-1|-|TRBV7-2|TRBD1
CASSSGRTGGYNEQFF
TGTGCCAGCAGCTCCGGACGAACAGGGGGTTACAATGAGCAGTTCTTC
>TRBJ1-6|-|TRBV7-9|TRBD1
CASSLGQGESPLHF
TGTGCCAGCAGCTTAGGACAGGGGGAATCACCCCTCCACTTT
>TRBJ2-3|-|TRBV5-1|TRBD1
CASSLGQGIDTQYF
TGCGCCAGCAGCTTGGGACAGGGTATAGATACGCAGTATTTT
>TRBJ2-1|-|TRBV2|-
CASSDDERVYEQFF
TGTGCCAGCAGTGACGACGAGAGGGTATATGAGCAGTTCTTC
>TRBJ2-7|-|TRBV4-3|-
CASSKGEGNEQYF
TGCGCCAGCAGTAAAGGGGAAGGAAACGAGCAGTACTTC
>TRBJ2-7|few|TRBV2|TRBD1
CASSEGQGTDEQYF
TGTGCCAGCAGCGAGGGACAGGGCACGGACGAGCAGTACTTC
>TRBJ1-6|few|TRBV7-9|TRBD1
CASSLGQAINSPLHF
TGTGCCAGCAGCCTAGGACAGGCGATTAATTCACCCCTCCACTTT
>TRBJ2-5|-|TRBV18|-
CASSTGTFLRETQYF
TGTGCCAGCTCGACCGGGACATTCCTTCGAGAGACCCAGTACTTC
>TRBJ1-6|-|TRBV3-1/TRBV3-2|-
CASRNLREGYNSPLHF
TGTGCCAGCAGGAACCTTAGGGAGGGCTATAATTCACCCCTCCACTTT
>TRBJ2-3|-|TRBV11-3|-
CASSLQGSLGGTQYF
TGTGCCAGCAGCTTACAGGGGAGTTTGGGTGGTACGCAGTATTTT
>TRBJ2-7|-|TRBV15|TRBD1
CATSRRPGTDSYEQYF
TGTGCCACCAGCAGGCGGCCCGGGACAGACTCCTACGAGCAGTACTTC
>TRBJ1-4|-|TRBV7-9|-
CASSLRQYNEKLFF
TGTGCCAGCAGCTTAAGACAGTATAATGAAAAACTGTTTTTT
>TRBJ1-6|-|TRBV7-9|TRBD1
CASSVTGEGNSPLHF
TGTGCCAGCAGCGTGACAGGGGAGGGCAATTCACCCCTCCACTTT